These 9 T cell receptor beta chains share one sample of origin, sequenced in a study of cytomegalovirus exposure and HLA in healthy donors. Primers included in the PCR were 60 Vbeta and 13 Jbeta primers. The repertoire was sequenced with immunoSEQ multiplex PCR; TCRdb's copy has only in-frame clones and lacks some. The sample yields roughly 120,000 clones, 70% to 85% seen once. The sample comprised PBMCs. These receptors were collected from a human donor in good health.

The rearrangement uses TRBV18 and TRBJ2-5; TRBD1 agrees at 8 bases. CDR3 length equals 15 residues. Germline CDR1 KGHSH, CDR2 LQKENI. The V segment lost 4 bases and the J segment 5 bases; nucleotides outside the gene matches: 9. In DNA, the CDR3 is TGTGCCAGCTCACGGAACAGGGGGATACAGGAGACCCAGTACTTC. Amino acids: CASSRNRGIQETQYF. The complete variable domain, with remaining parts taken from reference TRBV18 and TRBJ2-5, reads NAGVMQNPRHLVRRRGQEARLRCSPMKGHSHVYWYRQLPEEGLKFMVYLQKENIIDESGMPKERFSAEFPKEGPSILRIQQVVRGDSAAYFCASSRNRGIQETQYFGPGTRLLVL.

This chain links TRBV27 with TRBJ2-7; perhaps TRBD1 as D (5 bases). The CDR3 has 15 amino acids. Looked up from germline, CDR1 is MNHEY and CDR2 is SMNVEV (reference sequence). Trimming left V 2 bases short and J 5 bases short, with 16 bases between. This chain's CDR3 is CASSLERGTVNEQYF. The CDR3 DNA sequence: TGTGCCAGCAGTTTAGAAAGGGGAACGGTAAACGAGCAGTACTTC.

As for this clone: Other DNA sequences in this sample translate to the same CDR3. The CDR3: CASSQSLLAATGELFF. The CDR3 coding sequence is TGTGCCAGCAGCCAATCCCTTCTAGCGGCAACCGGGGAGCTGTTTTTT. This rearrangement joins TRBV4-2 to TRBJ2-2; the match to TRBD2 covers 7 bases. CDR3 length equals 16 residues. Germline V gives CDR1 LGHNA, CDR2 YNFKEQ. Trimming cost V 2 bases and J 5 bases; bases outside gene matches: 8.

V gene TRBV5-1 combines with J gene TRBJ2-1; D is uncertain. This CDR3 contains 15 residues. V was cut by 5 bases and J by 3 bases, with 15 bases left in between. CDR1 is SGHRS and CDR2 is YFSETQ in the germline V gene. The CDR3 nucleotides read TGCGCCAGCAGGCTCCTACCCGGAGACTACAATGAGCAGTTCTTC. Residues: CASRLLPGDYNEQFF.

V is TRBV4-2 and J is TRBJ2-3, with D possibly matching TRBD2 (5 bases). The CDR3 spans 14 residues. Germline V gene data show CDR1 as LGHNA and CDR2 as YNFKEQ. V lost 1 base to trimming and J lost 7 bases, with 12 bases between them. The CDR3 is CASSQVVGVYTQYF. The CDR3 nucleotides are TGTGCCAGCAGCCAAGTGGTGGGAGTCTATACGCAGTATTTT.

This chain's CDR3 is CASSTTGGWEQYF. CDR3 nucleotide sequence: TGTGCCAGCAGCACAACAGGGGGTTGGGAGCAGTACTTC. The genes are TRBV9 and TRBJ2-7; TRBD1 matches 8 bases. Per germline, CDR1 SGDLS and CDR2 YYNGEE. V trimming: 4 bases; J trimming: 7 bases; junction bases outside the gene matches: 7. The CDR3 runs 13 residues.

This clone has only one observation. The CDR3 nucleotides read TGTGCCAGCCGACTAGCGGGAGGGGGGTTAGGCAATGAGCAGTTCTTC. It specifies CASRLAGGGLGNEQFF. V usage is TRBV7-9 and J usage is TRBJ2-1, with 14 bases aligning to TRBD2. Trimming cost V 8 bases and J 6 bases; bases outside gene matches: 9. This CDR3 contains 16 residues. The V gene's germline CDR1 is SEHNR and CDR2 FQNEAQ (reference sequence).

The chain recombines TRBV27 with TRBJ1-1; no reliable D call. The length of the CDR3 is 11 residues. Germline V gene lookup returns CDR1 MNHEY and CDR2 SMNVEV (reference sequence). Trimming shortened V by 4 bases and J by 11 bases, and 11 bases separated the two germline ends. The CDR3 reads CASSSLGEAFF. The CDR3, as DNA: TGTGCCAGCAGTTCGCTCGGGGAGGCTTTCTTT.

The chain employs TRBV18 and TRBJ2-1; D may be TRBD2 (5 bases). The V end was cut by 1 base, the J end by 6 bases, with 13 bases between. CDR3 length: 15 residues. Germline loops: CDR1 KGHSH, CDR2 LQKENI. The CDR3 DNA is TGTGCCAGCTCACCACTTAGTCTAGCAGGCAATGAGCAGTTCTTC. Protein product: CASSPLSLAGNEQFF.